The 27 T cell receptor beta chains presented below share a single source sample, sequenced in a study of T cells in narcolepsy. The repertoire was sequenced with immunoSEQ multiplex PCR; TCRdb's copy has only in-frame clones and lacks some. Of tens of thousands of clones in the sample, 80% to 85% were seen once. What was sequenced was CD45RA- memory CD4+ T cells from PBMCs. These receptors originate from a human donor with narcolepsy.

V gene TRBV5-4 combines with J gene TRBJ2-5; 7 bases match TRBD1. Germline assignment: CDR1 SGHNT and CDR2 YYREEE (reference sequence). With V trimmed by 4 bases and J by 7 bases, 13 bases remained unmatched. This CDR3 contains 15 residues. CDR3 amino acids: CASSLKTGPGGTQYF. The CDR3 DNA is TGTGCCAGCAGCCTAAAGACAGGGCCTGGAGGGACCCAGTACTTC.

This clone has a handful of counts. CDR3 bases: TGCGCCAGCAGCTCGACAGGGGCCCCTGGAAACACCATATATTTT. As protein: CASSSTGAPGNTIYF. This chain connects TRBV5-1 to TRBJ1-3; 8 bases fit TRBD1. Germline V gene sequence: CDR1 SGHRS, CDR2 YFSETQ. This CDR3 comprises 15 residues. The ends lost 3 bases at V and 2 bases at J; junction bases unmatched: 4.

This chain links TRBV5-1 with TRBJ1-2; D ambiguous. V lost 0 bases and J 5 bases, leaving 8 bases between the germline ends. Germline V gene lookup returns CDR1 SGHRS and CDR2 YFSETQ. This CDR3 is 13 amino acids long. The CDR3 reads CASSLESGYGYTF. CDR3 coding DNA: TGCGCCAGCAGCTTGGAATCGGGGTATGGCTACACCTTC.

The chain joins TRBV20-1 to TRBJ2-7; possibly TRBD1 for D (6 bases). V lost 5 bases and J 6 bases, leaving 11 bases between the germline ends. The germline gives CDR1 DFQATT, CDR2 SNEGSKA (reference sequence). The CDR3 is 11 residues long. The CDR3 DNA sequence: TGCAGTGCTGGGGGCTGGGGCGAGCAGTACTTC. As protein: CSAGGWGEQYF.

Concerning this clone itself: Different DNA sequences within this sample yield the same CDR3. The J gene is TRBJ2-1, the V gene TRBV14, with unresolved D. The CDR3 covers 13 residues. Per the germline V gene, CDR1 is SGHDN and CDR2 is FVKESK. V was shortened by 0 bases and J by 9 bases, with 9 bases between the two germline ends. Here the CDR3 DNA reads TGTGCCAGCAGCCAAGATCTCGGTAGTGAGCAGTTCTTC. This codes for CASSQDLGSEQFF.

This chain connects TRBV11-2 to TRBJ1-3, with D uncertain. V lost 5 bases and J 1 base, leaving 9 bases between the germline ends. CDR3 size: 14 residues. The germline CDR1 and CDR2 sequences are SGHAT and FQNNGV. The CDR3 DNA is TGTGCCAGCAGCGGCGTCCTATCTGGAAACACCATATATTTT. It specifies CASSGVLSGNTIYF.

The chain employs TRBV19 and TRBJ1-5; 8 bases align to TRBD1. Germline values: CDR1 LNHDA, CDR2 SQIVND (reference sequence). The CDR3 spans 15 residues. V was clipped by 3 bases and J by 4 bases; unmatched bases: 5. The CDR3 spells CASSISGGRNQPQHF. CDR3 DNA: TGTGCCAGTAGTATTTCAGGGGGCAGGAATCAGCCCCAGCATTTT.

This clone was detected only a few times. The chain has TRBV4-1 and TRBJ1-4; tentative D call: TRBD1 (6 bases). CDR1 and CDR2 from the germline V gene are MGHRA and YSYEKL. CDR3 length: 18 amino acids. V was clipped by 2 bases and J by 6 bases, with 22 bases between them. The CDR3 nucleotides are TGCGCCAGCAGCCAACGCCTCCGGGACACTCATCGGGATGAAAAACTGTTTTTT. It specifies CASSQRLRDTHRDEKLFF.

The rearrangement joins TRBV9 to TRBJ2-1; TRBD2 matches 11 bases. This CDR3 spans 15 amino acids. Germline CDR1 SGDLS, CDR2 YYNGEE. J lost 7 bases, V lost 1 base, and 4 bases had no gene match. The CDR3 region is CASSVSSGGTNEQFF. In nucleotides, the CDR3 is TGTGCCAGCAGCGTATCTAGCGGGGGGACGAATGAGCAGTTCTTC.

The rearrangement joins TRBV7-2 to TRBJ1-2; TRBD1 matches at 11 bases. In germline, CDR1 is SGHTA, CDR2 FQGNSA. The CDR3 totals 12 residues. V lost 11 bases to trimming and J lost 10 bases; unmatched junction nucleotides: 9. The CDR3 sequence is CAARDRGADYTF. CDR3 DNA: TGTGCCGCCCGGGACAGGGGGGCCGACTACACCTTC.

This clone was detected only a few times. The chain joins TRBV7-6 to TRBJ2-1; 12 bases are a match to TRBD2. This CDR3 is built from 16 residues. The V and J ends lost 4 bases and 3 bases, in that order; junction bases with no gene match: 4. Per germline, CDR1 SGHVS and CDR2 FNYEAQ. CDR3 sequence (DNA): TGTGCCAGCAGCTCCAAGACTAGCGGGGGCTACAATGAGCAGTTCTTC. This translates into CASSSKTSGGYNEQFF. The variable domain in full, completed from reference TRBV7-6 and TRBJ2-1, reads GAGVSQSPRYKVTKRGQDVALRCDPISGHVSLYWYRQALGQGPEFLTYFNYEAQQDKSGLPNDRFSAERPEGSISTLTIQRTEQRDSAMYRCASSSKTSGGYNEQFFGPGTRLTVL.

The rearrangement links TRBV5-8 to TRBJ2-7; D perhaps matches TRBD2 (6 bases). Germline CDR1 SGHTS, CDR2 YDEGEE. This CDR3 has 14 amino acids. With 0 bases removed from V and 6 bases from J, the gap between germline ends came to 13 bases. The CDR3 bases are TGTGCCAGCAGCTTGGTAGCGGTTAGAGGCGAGCAGTACTTC. As protein: CASSLVAVRGEQYF.

The chain carries TRBV30 and TRBJ2-7; 8 bases line up with TRBD2. Germline lookup yields CDR1 GTSNPN and CDR2 SVGIG (reference sequence). With V trimmed by 5 bases and J by 0 bases, 6 bases remained unmatched. There are 14 residues in the CDR3. The CDR3 bases are TGTGCCTGGGGCAGCGGGGGAGGCTCCTACGAGCAGTACTTC. This gives the protein CAWGSGGGSYEQYF.

The genes are TRBV30 and TRBJ1-6, with 10 bases fitting TRBD1. V gave up 5 bases and J gave up 5 bases; unmatched junction bases: 3. The germline CDR1 and CDR2 sequences are GTSNPN and SVGIG (reference sequence). This CDR3 comprises 14 residues. The CDR3 DNA reads as TGTGCCTGGGGGACAGGGGCAGATAATTCACCCCTCCACTTT. Amino acids: CAWGTGADNSPLHF.

The chain is built from TRBV2 and TRBJ1-6; no reliable D call. The CDR3 is made up of 11 amino acids. The ends were cut back, 6 bases at V and 6 bases at J, with 3 bases in the middle. Per germline, CDR1 SNHLY and CDR2 FYNNEI. The CDR3 sequence: CASRVNSPLHF. The CDR3 nucleotides are TGTGCCAGCAGGGTTAATTCACCCCTCCACTTT. Complete variable domain (other parts from reference TRBV2 and TRBJ1-6): EPEVTQTPSHQVTQMGQEVILRCVPISNHLYFYWYRQILGQKVEFLVSFYNNEISEKSEIFDDQFSVERPDGSNFTLKIRSTKLEDSAMYFCASRVNSPLHFGNGTRLTVT.

This rearrangement joins TRBV19 to TRBJ2-1; possibly TRBD1 for D (6 bases). Trimming shortened V by 5 bases and J by 1 base, and 12 bases separated the two germline ends. The CDR3 is 15 amino acids. Per germline, CDR1 LNHDA and CDR2 SQIVND (reference sequence). CDR3 nucleotide sequence: TGTGCCAGTAGTCCCCAGGACAGATCCTACAATGAGCAGTTCTTC. Translated, it gives CASSPQDRSYNEQFF.

J is TRBJ2-3 and V is TRBV4-1; 10 positions agree with TRBD2. CDR3 length: 20 amino acids. The V gene end was trimmed by 2 bases and the J gene end by 0 bases; junction bases not matched to a gene: 14. Germline V gives CDR1 MGHRA, CDR2 YSYEKL. The CDR3 is CASSQTTPRLAGASTDTQYF. The DNA for the CDR3 is TGCGCCAGCAGCCAAACAACCCCGCGCCTAGCGGGGGCTAGCACAGATACGCAGTATTTT.

This chain uses TRBV21-1 with TRBJ1-4. TRBV21-1 is recorded as a pseudogene. The CDR3 is made up of 13 amino acids. CDR3 DNA sequence: TGTGCCAGCAGCGCTGGTAGGAGGGAAAAACTGTTTTTT. Protein sequence: CASSAGRREKLFF.

J is TRBJ1-2 and V is TRBV25-1; D call uncertain. The germline gives CDR1 MGHDK, CDR2 SYGVNS. The V gene lost 3 bases and the J gene lost 8 bases, with 13 bases spanning the gap. This CDR3 spans 13 amino acids. CDR3: CASSDMGSRGYTF. Here the CDR3 DNA reads TGTGCCAGCAGTGATATGGGGTCTAGAGGCTACACCTTC.

This chain joins TRBV7-2 and TRBJ2-3; 7 bases map to TRBD2. Looked up from germline, CDR1 is SGHTA and CDR2 is FQGNSA. V was clipped by 5 bases and J by 6 bases; unmatched bases: 11. This CDR3 comprises 15 residues. DNA of the CDR3: TGTGCCAGCAGCCTAAGGCGGGGGAACCTGGATACGCAGTATTTT. Translated, it gives CASSLRRGNLDTQYF. Combining the CDR3 with reference TRBV7-2 and TRBJ2-3 gives the whole variable domain GAGVSQSPSNKVTEKGKDVELRCDPISGHTALYWYRQSLGQGLEFLIYFQGNSAPDKSGLPSDRFSAERTGGSVSTLTIQRTQQEDSAVYLCASSLRRGNLDTQYFGPGTRLTVL.

The V gene is TRBV7-2, the J gene TRBJ1-5; possibly TRBD1 for D (5 bases). Germline CDR1 and CDR2: SGHTA and FQGNSA. The V gene lost 4 bases and the J gene lost 5 bases, with 9 bases spanning the gap. CDR3 size: 13 residues. In DNA form, the CDR3 reads TGTGCCAGCAGCTACGGACAAGATCAGCCCCAGCATTTT. Its protein product is CASSYGQDQPQHF.

The rearrangement links TRBV5-4 to TRBJ2-5; 9 positions agree with TRBD1. V was pared by 4 bases and J by 2 bases, with 6 bases of the junction left unmatched. This CDR3 region has 15 residues. In germline, CDR1 is SGHNT, CDR2 YYREEE (reference sequence). In DNA, the CDR3 is TGTGCCAGCAGCCCGACAGGGGGGGCTCAAGAGACCCAGTACTTC. As protein: CASSPTGGAQETQYF.

The CDR3 coding sequence is TGTGCCTGGAGTAAGAGGACAGGCTTTGAAGCTTTCTTT. Encoded protein: CAWSKRTGFEAFF. The rearrangement joins TRBV30 to TRBJ1-1; 7 bases are a match to TRBD1. The CDR3 has 13 residues. Germline V CDR1 and CDR2: GTSNPN, SVGIG (reference sequence). J gave up 7 bases and V 2 bases, and 7 bases lay outside the gene matches.

V gene TRBV5-1 combines with J gene TRBJ1-1, with D tentatively TRBD1 (5 bases). Trimming stripped 4 bases from V and 4 bases from J, with 14 bases between. This CDR3 is 14 amino acids long. The germline V gene encodes CDR1 SGHRS and CDR2 YFSETQ. Here the CDR3 reads CASSPNRGGTEAFF. CDR3 in DNA: TGCGCCAGCAGCCCAAACCGGGGGGGCACTGAAGCTTTCTTT.

V is TRBV13 and J is TRBJ2-1, with 10 bases fitting TRBD1. The CDR3 covers 16 residues. V gave up 3 bases and J gave up 10 bases; unmatched junction bases: 12. CDR1 and CDR2 from the germline V gene are PRHDT and FYEKMQ (reference sequence). The CDR3 DNA follows: TGTGCCAGCAGCTTTTATAGGACAGGGGGAGCGGGAGAGCAGTTCTTC. It translates to CASSFYRTGGAGEQFF.

This rearrangement joins TRBV7-8 to TRBJ2-1; perhaps D is TRBD1 or TRBD2 (5 bases each). The ends were cut back, 6 bases at V and 5 bases at J, with 17 bases in the middle. CDR1 is SGHVS and CDR2 is FQNEAQ in the germline V gene. The CDR3 has 15 residues. The CDR3 protein is CASSRLGWDDNEQFF. DNA of the CDR3: TGTGCCAGCAGTCGCTTGGGCTGGGACGACAATGAGCAGTTCTTC.

This clone appeared a few times. V and J are TRBV11-1 and TRBJ2-5; 7 bases are a match to TRBD1. V trimming: 5 bases; J trimming: 3 bases; junction bases outside the gene matches: 9. This CDR3 is 15 amino acids long. Per the germline V gene, CDR1 is SGHAT and CDR2 is FQDESV (reference sequence). The CDR3 sequence is CASSARAGGKETQYF. CDR3 nucleotide sequence: TGTGCCAGCAGCGCTCGGGCAGGGGGTAAAGAGACCCAGTACTTC.